One and the same sample provided the 13 T cell receptor beta chains below, sequenced in a study of cytotoxic CD8 clonotypes in ibrutinib-treated CLL. TCRdb's table, derived via immunoSEQ multiplex PCR, lists solely in-frame clones and lacks some. The sample lists some 350,000 clones; 67% were seen once. The sequences come from PBMCs, collected after 36 months of ibrutinib treatment. These receptors originate from a human donor with chronic lymphocytic leukemia.

The chain has TRBV4-3 and TRBJ2-1, with D possibly being TRBD1 or TRBD2 (7 bases each). Germline V lookup: CDR1 LGHNA, CDR2 YSLEER. Trimming shortened V by 0 bases and J by 4 bases, and 16 bases separated the two germline ends. The CDR3 is made up of 17 amino acids. The CDR3 DNA sequence: TGCGCCAGCAGCCAAGAGGGGGGGACAGTAGATTACAATGAGCAGTTCTTC. This encodes CASSQEGGTVDYNEQFF.

J is TRBJ2-5 and V is TRBV9; 9 nucleotides match TRBD1. The CDR3 covers 15 residues. V shed 3 bases and J 5 bases; nucleotides not matched to a gene: 8. Germline CDR1 and CDR2: SGDLS and YYNGEE. Written as DNA, the CDR3 is TGTGCCAGCAGCGCCTCCGGGACAGGGTTGGAGACCCAGTACTTC. It translates to CASSASGTGLETQYF.

This chain uses TRBV29-1 with TRBJ1-4; 8 positions match TRBD1. Per the germline V gene, CDR1 is SQVTM and CDR2 is ANQGSEA. The CDR3 length is 15 residues. The ends lost 1 base at V and 7 bases at J; junction bases unmatched: 8. CDR3 DNA: TGCAGCGTTGAAGTGCAGGGGGCTCACGGTGAAAAACTGTTTTTT. It specifies CSVEVQGAHGEKLFF.

This clone was counted a few times. In DNA, the CDR3 is TGTGCCAGCAGTTTCAAGACAGGGGGCTATAACACCGGGGAGCTGTTTTTT. Its translation: CASSFKTGGYNTGELFF. This rearrangement joins TRBV27 to TRBJ2-2; 10 positions match TRBD1. In germline, CDR1 is MNHEY, CDR2 SMNVEV (reference sequence). The CDR3 covers 17 residues. V dropped 3 bases and J dropped 2; count of bases not matched to a gene: 6.

This clone was seen a few times. The chain couples TRBV7-3 to TRBJ2-5; 8 positions agree with TRBD1. Germline trimming cut 5 bases from V and 4 bases from J; bases unmatched to any gene: 6. Germline CDR1 and CDR2: SGHTA and FQGTGA. This CDR3 spans 14 amino acids. CDR3 loop: CASSPGQGLETQYF. In DNA, the CDR3 is TGTGCCAGCAGCCCAGGACAGGGTCTAGAGACCCAGTACTTC.

This clone was found a few times. The rearrangement links TRBV7-2 to TRBJ2-7, with D possibly TRBD1 on 6 matching bases. Trimming stripped 1 base from V and 5 bases from J, with 12 bases between. The CDR3 length is 14 residues. CDR1 SGHTA and CDR2 FQGNSA come from the germline V gene. Written as DNA, the CDR3 is TGTGCCAGCAGCTTAGGTACAGGGCTCCACGAGCAGTACTTC. Translation gives CASSLGTGLHEQYF.

The chain couples TRBV10-3 to TRBJ1-2; maybe TRBD1 (5 bases). V lost 7 bases and J lost 8, with 11 bases in between. Germline CDR1 ENHRY, CDR2 SYGVKD. The CDR3 spans 11 residues. CDR3 coding DNA: TGTGCCATCAAGGGGAAAGAGGGCTACACCTTC. This translates into CAIKGKEGYTF.

The gene calls are TRBV6-6 and TRBJ1-2, with a tentative D call TRBD1 (5 bases). V lost 2 bases to trimming and J lost 9 bases, with 19 bases between them. This CDR3 is 15 amino acids long. The V gene's germline CDR1 is MNHNY and CDR2 SVGAGI (reference sequence). CDR3 protein: CASSYHARDEDRYTF. CDR3 sequence (DNA): TGTGCCAGCAGTTACCATGCACGGGACGAGGATCGCTACACCTTC.

The table lists this clone with a few counts. V gene TRBV6-1 combines with J gene TRBJ1-6; weak D call: TRBD1 (5 bases). Germline values: CDR1 MNHNS, CDR2 SASEGT. V lost 1 base and J lost 8, with 12 bases in between. This CDR3 has 15 amino acids. CDR3 amino acids: CASSEGGRGDSPLHF. For the CDR3, the DNA is TGTGCCAGCAGTGAAGGGGGTAGGGGCGATTCACCCCTCCACTTT.

The CDR3 bases are TGTGCCAGCAGTTCCCTAGCGGGAAACACCGGGGAGCTGTTTTTT. Its protein product is CASSSLAGNTGELFF. The chain has TRBV27 and TRBJ2-2; 9 bases match TRBD2. The CDR3 consists of 15 residues. V gave up 4 bases and J gave up 2 bases; unmatched junction bases: 2. Germline CDR1 is MNHEY and CDR2 is SMNVEV (reference sequence).

V gene TRBV5-1 combines with J gene TRBJ2-3; 9 bases align to TRBD1. The CDR3 spans 17 residues. Germline trimming cut 4 bases from V and 2 bases from J; bases unmatched to any gene: 11. Germline V lookup: CDR1 SGHRS, CDR2 YFSETQ. The CDR3, as DNA: TGCGCCAGCAGCCCCGTGGACAGGGGCCCTTTCACAGATACGCAGTATTTT. Its translation: CASSPVDRGPFTDTQYF.

There are a few counts of this clone. The DNA of the CDR3 is TGTGCCAGTAGTATAGCAGACAGGGGAGATCAGCCCCAGCATTTT. This sequence encodes CASSIADRGDQPQHF. The chain employs TRBV19 and TRBJ1-5, with 8 bases aligning to TRBD1. The J segment lost 5 bases and the V segment lost 1 base, leaving 4 bases of the junction unmatched. CDR3 length: 15 residues. CDR1 is LNHDA and CDR2 is SQIVND in the germline V gene (reference sequence).

The chain recombines TRBV5-1 with TRBJ2-7; the D is unclear. V lost 2 bases, J lost 7 bases, and 13 bases lay in between. Germline V CDR1 and CDR2: SGHRS, YFSETQ. CDR3 length: 13 amino acids. In nucleotides, the CDR3 is TGCGCCAGCAGCTTTGACTGGGCCGGGGAGCAGTACTTC. Its protein is CASSFDWAGEQYF.